This T cell receptor (beta chain) came from a study of cytomegalovirus exposure and HLA in healthy donors. Whole-study findings and limits: In a later analysis, donors in an Asian-associated ancestry cluster reportedly had fewer N-insertions in productive TCRs than the cohort mean. Across donors, sequencing depth was assumed by presence/absence analyses to be roughly uniform. High specificity and sensitivity for cytomegalovirus status were reported for the classifier.

V was pared by 3 bases and J by 7 bases, with 10 bases between. This CDR3 region has 14 residues. The V gene's germline CDR1 is SEHNR and CDR2 FQNEAQ (reference sequence). Of note for this clone: Its specificity is not known.

The PCR contained 60 Vbeta and 13 Jbeta primers. Repertoires were generated with immunoSEQ multiplex PCR, while TCRdb's copy carries only in-frame clones and drops some. The sample holds fewer than 150,000 clones, 67% seen once. J is TRBJ1-6 and V is TRBV7-9; weak D call: TRBD1 (5 bases). This TCR came from a man in his late teens or twenties in good health and CMV-seropositive. The sample taken for sequencing was PBMCs. The CDR3, as DNA: TGTGCCAGCAGCTTCGGGACTTCGAATTCACCCCTCCACTTT. This translates into CASSFGTSNSPLHF.